One sample yielded the 5 T cell receptor beta chains listed below, sequenced in a study of blood T cell repertoires in COVID-19. Clones were sequenced by immunoSEQ multiplex PCR, and TCRdb holds only the in-frame ones, with some missing. The sample has 490,000 or so clones, 88% seen once; the top ten hold approximately 2%. Sequences were obtained from PBMCs or T cells enriched from blood (not recorded which). The receptor set was obtained from a woman aged 40-49 years who had recovered from COVID-19.

To note about this clone: The same CDR3 is also encoded by other DNA sequences in this sample. CDR3 nucleotide sequence: TGTGCCAGCAGCTTGGGAGGGAGCTCTGGAAACACCATATATTTT. It encodes CASSLGGSSGNTIYF. The rearrangement uses TRBV5-4 and TRBJ1-3; D gene uncertain. The germline gives CDR1 SGHNT, CDR2 YYREEE (reference sequence). Trimming pared 0 bases from V and 0 bases from J, leaving 7 bases between. This CDR3 is built from 15 residues.

The chain recombines TRBV6-5 with TRBJ2-7; 12 bases match TRBD2. The CDR3 length is 16 residues. Trimming took 0 bases from V and 4 from J; bases not matched to a gene: 4. Germline V gives CDR1 MNHEY, CDR2 SVGAGI. CDR3 loop: CASSYSFLAGGYEQYF. CDR3 coding DNA: TGTGCCAGCAGTTACTCTTTCCTAGCGGGAGGGTACGAGCAGTACTTC.

This chain connects TRBV19 to TRBJ2-3, with TRBD2 identical over 13 bases. V was pared by 5 bases and J by 5 bases, with 7 bases of the junction left unmatched. The CDR3 runs to 16 residues. Germline-derived CDR1 and CDR2 are LNHDA and SQIVND (reference sequence). The CDR3 DNA is TGTGCCAGTAGTCCCCGACTAGCGGGAGGACTAGATACGCAGTATTTT. Protein: CASSPRLAGGLDTQYF.

This chain links TRBV7-2 with TRBJ2-3; a possible D gene is TRBD1 (6 bases). Germline values: CDR1 SGHTA, CDR2 FQGNSA. Trimming pared 5 bases from V and 0 bases from J, leaving 12 bases between. The CDR3 has 15 residues. This CDR3 reads CASSPRDISTDTQYF. CDR3 DNA: TGTGCCAGCAGCCCAAGGGACATTAGCACAGATACGCAGTATTTT.

This chain uses TRBV7-9 with TRBJ2-7; tentatively, D is TRBD1 (6 bases). The CDR3 covers 13 residues. The V and J ends lost 0 bases and 4 bases respectively, with 7 bases between them. Germline V gene lookup returns CDR1 SEHNR and CDR2 FQNEAQ (reference sequence). The CDR3 spells CASSLAGAYEQYF. The DNA of the CDR3 is TGTGCCAGCAGCTTAGCGGGGGCGTACGAGCAGTACTTC. Supplemented by reference TRBV7-9 and TRBJ2-7, the full variable domain reads DTGVSQNPRHKITKRGQNVTFRCDPISEHNRLYWYRQTLGQGPEFLTYFQNEAQLEKSRLLSDRFSAERPKGSFSTLEIQRTEQGDSAMYLCASSLAGAYEQYFGPGTRLTVT.